This T cell receptor beta chain was sequenced in a study of CD8+ T cells in alopecia areata. Whole-study context: Patients in the treated group were given tofacitinib by mouth, 5 to 10 mg twice a day. For 6 to 18 months, tofacitinib was taken, and 6 months off drug followed.

The treatment: oral pan-JAK inhibitor, 5-10 mg twice daily. Study-wide points: Normal skin contains resident alphabeta T cells, and these are also sequenced in scalp samples.

CDR3 length equals 14 residues. Trimming stripped 7 bases from V and 0 bases from J, with 15 bases between. Germline V gene sequence: CDR1 SQVTM, CDR2 ANQGSEA. About this clone: Its antigen is not identified.

cDNA reverse transcribed from extracted RNA served as the sequencing template. Profiling relied on immunoSEQ multiplex PCR, and the TCRdb table lists in-frame clones only, not all of them. The sample lists more than 150,000 clones, roughly three fifths occurring once. The chain uses TRBV29-1 and TRBJ2-5; maybe TRBD1 (6 bases). The sample was CD4+ T cells sorted from blood, taken at week 4, from a patient treated with tofacitinib. This TCR was recovered from a human donor with alopecia areata. CDR3 DNA sequence: TGCAGCGGTATACTCGGACAGCACCAAGAGACCCAGTACTTC. Amino acids: CSGILGQHQETQYF.